Presented here are 17 T cell receptor beta chains from one specimen sequenced in a study of identical twins. TCRdb analysed the 5' RACE reads with MiXCR anew, one entry per CDR3 protein. Of some 230,000 distinct CDR3 sequences detected, 5.5% to 7.5% appear once; the ten largest clones hold roughly 15%. These sequences were also reported in another study, on T cells expressing NK-cell markers.

Sequencing was performed on CD8+ T cells sorted from blood. These receptors were obtained from a woman in her late teens or twenties in good health.

The V call is TRBV5-5, the J call TRBJ1-6, with no clear D. From germline, CDR1 is SGHKS and CDR2 YYEKEE (reference sequence). Trimming stripped 3 bases from V and 0 bases from J, with 7 bases between. The CDR3 length is 15 residues. The CDR3: CASSSGNSYNSPLHF. DNA for the CDR3: TGTGCCAGCAGCTCGGGGAACTCCTATAATTCACCCCTCCACTTT.

In its sample, this clonotype was seen many times. This rearrangement joins TRBV7-9 to TRBJ2-2; tentative D call: TRBD2 (5 bases). The length of the CDR3 is 15 residues. CDR1 SEHNR and CDR2 FQNEAQ come from the germline V gene (reference sequence). Trimming removed 5 bases from V and 5 bases from J, with 15 bases in between. The CDR3 protein is CASSGEGRWTGELFF. The CDR3 DNA reads TGTGCCAGCAGCGGAGAGGGAAGGTGGACCGGGGAGCTGTTTTTT.

CDR3 bases: TGTGCCAGCAGCGTAGACGAGTTGAGGGGGGAGCAGTACTTC. Encoded protein: CASSVDELRGEQYF. The V and J genes are TRBV9 and TRBJ2-7, with TRBD1 as a possible D gene (6 bases). Looked up from germline, CDR1 is SGDLS and CDR2 is YYNGEE. Deletions cut 0 bases from V and 7 bases from J, with 14 bases between. There are 14 residues in the CDR3. Supplemented by reference TRBV9 and TRBJ2-7, the full variable domain reads DSGVTQTPKHLITATGQRVTLRCSPRSGDLSVYWYQQSLDQGLQFLIQYYNGEERAKGNILERFSAQQFPDLHSELNLSSLELGDSALYFCASSVDELRGEQYFGPGTRLTVT.

This clonotype has ten or more counts. The genes are TRBV5-1 and TRBJ1-1, with a tentative D call TRBD1 (6 bases). This CDR3 is 14 amino acids long. Germline V CDR1 and CDR2: SGHRS, YFSETQ. V shed 4 bases and J shed 4 bases, with 14 bases lying between them. CDR3 protein: CASSLTGRVTEAFF. The CDR3 DNA sequence: TGCGCCAGCAGCCTTACAGGGAGGGTCACTGAAGCTTTCTTT.

The table lists this clonotype with a few counts. The chain couples TRBV27 to TRBJ2-7; 8 bases are shared with TRBD1. This CDR3 comprises 13 residues. CDR1 is MNHEY and CDR2 is SMNVEV in the germline V gene (reference sequence). V lost 6 bases, J lost 2 bases, and 3 bases stayed unmatched. CDR3 bases: TGTGCCAGCAGAGGACAGGGAACCTACGAGCAGTACTTC. Encoded protein: CASRGQGTYEQYF.

The chain employs TRBV6-2 or TRBV6-3 and TRBJ2-1; D is perhaps TRBD1 or TRBD2 (5 bases each). The CDR3 length is 15 residues. Trimming stripped 7 bases from V and 3 bases from J, with 16 bases between. Per the germline V gene, CDR1 is MNHEY and CDR2 is SVGEGT. The DNA for the CDR3 is TGTGCCAGCACCACGGGGCGGAGCCGCTACAATGAGCAGTTCTTC. It translates to CASTTGRSRYNEQFF.

This clonotype was seen a handful of times. The chain recombines TRBV12-3 or TRBV12-4 with TRBJ2-7; the D call may be TRBD1 or TRBD2 (7 bases each). Trimming cost V 5 bases and J 2 bases, with 28 bases left between them. This CDR3 is built from 19 residues. DNA of the CDR3: TGTGCCAGCAGTCGTACAGGGGCGGGGGCTGTGCGCTTGCCCTACGAGCAGTACTTC. Its protein product is CASSRTGAGAVRLPYEQYF.

This clonotype was counted at least ten times. The chain is built from TRBV5-6 and TRBJ2-5; 12 bases align to TRBD2. The CDR3 has 17 residues. Germline values: CDR1 SGHDT, CDR2 YYEEEE. J was trimmed by 5 bases and V by 5 bases; bases with no gene match: 13. The CDR3 is CASSPRTSGIGRETQYF. CDR3 nucleotides: TGTGCCAGCAGTCCAAGGACTAGCGGGATAGGTCGGGAGACCCAGTACTTC.

This clonotype has just a few counts. This chain joins TRBV6-5 and TRBJ1-2; D is unclear. V dropped 4 bases and J dropped 6 bases, with 9 bases sitting between them. The CDR3 loop spans 12 amino acids. The germline CDR1 and CDR2 sequences are MNHEY and SVGAGI. The CDR3 region is CASSSTSNGYTF. CDR3 in DNA: TGTGCCAGCAGTTCGACGTCCAATGGCTACACCTTC.

This clonotype was recorded a few times. The chain has TRBV5-5 and TRBJ2-7; no clear D gene. This CDR3 spans 13 amino acids. CDR1 and CDR2 from the germline V gene are SGHKS and YYEKEE (reference sequence). The V and J ends lost 2 bases and 5 bases respectively, with 11 bases between them. The CDR3, as DNA: TGTGCCAGCAGCTTTGTGCTGTACAACGAGCAGTACTTC. This gives the protein CASSFVLYNEQYF.

This clonotype was seen more than once but under ten times. V usage is TRBV6-1 and J usage is TRBJ1-1; 8 nucleotides align to TRBD1. The CDR3 loop spans 14 amino acids. Germline V lookup: CDR1 MNHNS, CDR2 SASEGT. Losses at the gene ends were 6 bases for V and 5 bases for J; bases not matched to a gene: 8. The DNA of the CDR3 is TGTGCCAGCAGCAGGGACAGGCCTAATACTGAAGCTTTCTTT. It translates to CASSRDRPNTEAFF.

This clonotype was counted only a few times. The chain has TRBV15 and TRBJ2-7; the D gene is possibly TRBD2 (5 bases). V lost 3 bases, J lost 5 bases, and 14 bases lay in between. Germline loops: CDR1 LNHNV, CDR2 YYDKDF (reference sequence). The CDR3 has 14 amino acids. The CDR3 loop is CATSSLLSGNEQYF. CDR3 DNA: TGTGCCACCAGCAGCCTTCTGAGCGGAAACGAGCAGTACTTC.

Ten or more counts support this clonotype. The V and J genes are TRBV7-2 and TRBJ1-5; a weak D match, TRBD1 (6 bases). Germline V gene sequence: CDR1 SGHTA, CDR2 FQGNSA. Trimming took 4 bases from V and 2 from J, leaving 15 bases between them. CDR3 length: 16 amino acids. The CDR3 DNA reads as TGTGCCAGCAGCTCCGATGACAGGCCCCGCAATCAGCCCCAGCATTTT. This translates into CASSSDDRPRNQPQHF.

Many counts were recorded for this clonotype. The chain links TRBV9 to TRBJ2-3; perhaps TRBD1 as D (6 bases). The CDR3 consists of 13 residues. V lost 0 bases to trimming and J lost 5 bases, with 7 bases between them. Germline assignment: CDR1 SGDLS and CDR2 YYNGEE. This CDR3 reads CASSVARGDTQYF. For the CDR3, the DNA is TGTGCCAGCAGCGTAGCCAGGGGAGATACGCAGTATTTT.

The sample holds a few counts of this clonotype. The rearrangement uses TRBV6-5 and TRBJ2-2; D uncertain. Trimming removed 10 bases from V and 6 bases from J, with 9 bases in between. Germline lookup yields CDR1 MNHEY and CDR2 SVGAGI. This CDR3 is 11 amino acids long. DNA for the CDR3: TGTGCCATTCGGGCCGCCGGGGAGCTGTTTTTT. This translates into CAIRAAGELFF.

The table lists this clonotype with a few counts. The V gene is TRBV9, the J gene TRBJ2-2; unclear D gene. Looked up from germline, CDR1 is SGDLS and CDR2 is YYNGEE. Trimming shortened V by 4 bases and J by 6 bases, and 13 bases separated the two germline ends. CDR3 length: 14 amino acids. CDR3: CASSSAASPGELFF. CDR3 coding DNA: TGTGCCAGCAGCTCCGCCGCGAGCCCCGGGGAGCTGTTTTTT.

This clonotype turned up a few times. The chain is built from TRBV28 and TRBJ1-5, with D uncertain. V was clipped by 2 bases and J by 0 bases, with 17 bases between them. CDR1 is MDHEN and CDR2 is SYDVKM in the germline V gene. This CDR3 region has 18 residues. The CDR3, as DNA: TGTGCCAGCAGTTTAGATTCAGCCGGGATCTATAGCAATCAGCCCCAGCATTTT. Its protein product is CASSLDSAGIYSNQPQHF.